This is a list of T cell receptor beta chains from one sample in a study of patients and donors after allogeneic stem cell transplantation. TCRdb re-called the RT-PCR reads through MiXCR, storing one row per CDR3 protein. Here the sample spans hundreds of thousands of distinct CDR3 sequences, 16% being singletons. The sample taken for sequencing was blood, either unsorted or a sorted T cell fraction (not recorded which). These TCRs come from a human donor who was either an allogeneic HSCT recipient or a stem cell or donor lymphocyte infusion donor (not recorded which). It is not recorded whose cells these are; they may come from a transplant donor. Each CDR3 is given with its conserved first and last residue. D genes are given only for firm matches. Only part of the rows carry a size: once, few, many, or a class if the clone is expanded.

clone_size	d_call	j_call	v_call	cdr3_aa	cdr3_nt
few	.	TRBJ2-3	TRBV27	CASSFRSTGLRVTDTQYF	TGTGCCAGCAGTTTCCGAAGTACAGGCCTGCGTGTCACAGATACGCAGTATTTT
few	TRBD1	TRBJ1-1	TRBV9	CASSSRTGFNTEAFF	TGTGCCAGCAGCTCCCGGACAGGGTTTAACACTGAAGCTTTCTTT
few	TRBD2	TRBJ2-1	TRBV5-1	CASSSGLAAYNEQFF	TGCGCCAGCAGCTCGGGACTAGCGGCCTACAATGAGCAGTTCTTC
.	.	TRBJ2-2	TRBV20-1	CSARERTTVLLNTGELFF	TGCAGTGCTAGAGAGAGGACAACTGTACTACTGAACACCGGGGAGCTGTTTTTT
.	TRBD1	TRBJ2-1	TRBV7-9	CASSTRDRPYNEQFF	TGTGCCAGCAGCACCCGGGACAGACCATACAATGAGCAGTTCTTC
few	.	TRBJ1-1	TRBV19	CASSIARPEDTEAFF	TGTGCCAGTAGTATAGCCAGACCAGAGGACACTGAAGCTTTCTTT
.	.	TRBJ2-7	TRBV4-2	CASSQEFQGGPYEQYF	TGTGCCAGCAGCCAAGAGTTCCAGGGGGGACCCTACGAGCAGTACTTC
.	.	TRBJ1-1	TRBV6-6	CASIFPSGEAFF	TGTGCCAGCATATTTCCGTCCGGTGAAGCTTTCTTT
many	TRBD2	TRBJ2-5	TRBV12-3/TRBV12-4	CASSLEVAGVAETQYF	TGTGCCAGCAGTTTAGAGGTAGCGGGGGTTGCAGAGACCCAGTACTTC
many	TRBD2	TRBJ2-7	TRBV12-3/TRBV12-4	CASSFDVGLAGVYF	TGTGCCAGCAGTTTTGACGTAGGGCTAGCGGGAGTTTACTTC
many	TRBD2	TRBJ2-7	TRBV29-1	CSVIGRGPPSYEQYF	TGCAGCGTTATCGGGAGGGGTCCGCCTTCCTACGAGCAGTACTTC
.	.	TRBJ1-1	TRBV3-1	CASSTGFGMNTEAFF	TGTGCCAGCAGTACAGGGTTCGGGATGAACACTGAAGCTTTCTTT
many	TRBD1	TRBJ2-7	TRBV14	CASSQLQGAYEQYF	TGTGCCAGCAGCCAACTACAGGGGGCCTACGAGCAGTACTTC
few	.	TRBJ2-5	TRBV29-1	CSVLKGRETQYF	TGCAGCGTTTTAAAAGGGAGAGAGACCCAGTACTTC